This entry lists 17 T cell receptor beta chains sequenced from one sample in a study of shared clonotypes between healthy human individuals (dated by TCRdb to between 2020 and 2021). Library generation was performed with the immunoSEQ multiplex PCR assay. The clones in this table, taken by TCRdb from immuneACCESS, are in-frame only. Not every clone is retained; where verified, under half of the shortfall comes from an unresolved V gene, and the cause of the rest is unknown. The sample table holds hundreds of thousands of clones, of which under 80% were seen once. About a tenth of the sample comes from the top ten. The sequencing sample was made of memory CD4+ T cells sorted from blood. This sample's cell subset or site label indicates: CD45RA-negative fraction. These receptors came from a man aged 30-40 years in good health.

CDR3 DNA: TGTGCCAGCAGCTCCCAAACAGGGGGTACCGGGGAGCTGTTTTTT. Translated: CASSSQTGGTGELFF. The chain employs TRBV11-1 and TRBJ2-2; TRBD1 matches 8 bases. With 4 bases clipped from V and 5 bases from J, the junction kept 6 bases outside the gene matches. The CDR3 is 15 residues long. Germline CDR1 SGHAT, CDR2 FQDESV (reference sequence).

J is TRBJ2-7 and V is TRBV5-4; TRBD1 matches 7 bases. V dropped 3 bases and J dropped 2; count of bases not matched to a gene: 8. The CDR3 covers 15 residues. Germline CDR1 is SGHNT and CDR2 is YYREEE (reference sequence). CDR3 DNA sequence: TGTGCCAGCAGCTCCGGGACAGACCCTACCTACGAGCAGTACTTC. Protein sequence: CASSSGTDPTYEQYF.

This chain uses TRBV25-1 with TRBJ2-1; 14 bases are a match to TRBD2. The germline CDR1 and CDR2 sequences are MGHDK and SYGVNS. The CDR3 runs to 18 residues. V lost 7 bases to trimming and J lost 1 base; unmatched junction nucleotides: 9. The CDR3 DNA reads TGTGCCAGCACAGGGGGGACTAGCGGGAGAGAATCCTACAATGAGCAGTTCTTC. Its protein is CASTGGTSGRESYNEQFF.

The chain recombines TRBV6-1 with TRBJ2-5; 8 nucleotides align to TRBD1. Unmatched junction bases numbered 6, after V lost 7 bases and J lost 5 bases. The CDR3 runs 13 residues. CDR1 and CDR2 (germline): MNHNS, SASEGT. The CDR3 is CASTLDRGETQYF. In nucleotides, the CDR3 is TGTGCCAGCACTCTAGACAGGGGTGAGACCCAGTACTTC.

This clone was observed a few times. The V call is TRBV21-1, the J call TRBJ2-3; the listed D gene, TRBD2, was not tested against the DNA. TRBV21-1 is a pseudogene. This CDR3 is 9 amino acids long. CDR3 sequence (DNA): TGTGCCAGCATAAATACGCAGTATTTT. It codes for CASINTQYF.

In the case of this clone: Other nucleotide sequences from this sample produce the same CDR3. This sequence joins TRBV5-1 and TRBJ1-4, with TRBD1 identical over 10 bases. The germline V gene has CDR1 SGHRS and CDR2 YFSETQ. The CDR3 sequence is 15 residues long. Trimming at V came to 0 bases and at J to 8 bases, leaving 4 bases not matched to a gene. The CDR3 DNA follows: TGCGCCAGCAGCTTGGCCGGGACAGGGGAAGAAAAACTGTTTTTT. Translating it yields CASSLAGTGEEKLFF. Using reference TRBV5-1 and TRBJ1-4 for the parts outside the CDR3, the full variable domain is KAGVTQTPRYLIKTRGQQVTLSCSPISGHRSVSWYQQTPGQGLQFLFEYFSETQRNKGNFPGRFSGRQFSNSRSEMNVSTLELGDSALYLCASSLAGTGEEKLFFGSGTQLSVL.

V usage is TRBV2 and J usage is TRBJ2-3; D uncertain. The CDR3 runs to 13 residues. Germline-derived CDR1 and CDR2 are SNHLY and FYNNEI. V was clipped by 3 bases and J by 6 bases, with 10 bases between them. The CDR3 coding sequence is TGTGCCAGCAGTGAGAACGAAGGGGATACGCAGTATTTT. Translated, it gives CASSENEGDTQYF.

The CDR3 coding sequence is TGTGCCAGCAGCCCCGACCAACGGGGGGCAGATACGCAGTATTTT. Protein: CASSPDQRGADTQYF. The chain uses TRBV28 and TRBJ2-3, with TRBD2 matching 7 bases. The CDR3 covers 15 residues. J lost 4 bases, V lost 6 bases, and 10 bases had no gene match. The germline V gene has CDR1 MDHEN and CDR2 SYDVKM.

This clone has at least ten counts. CDR3: CATSREKPGQGFRELFF. CDR3 nucleotide sequence: TGTGCCACCAGCAGAGAAAAACCGGGACAGGGCTTCAGGGAGCTGTTTTTT. The chain links TRBV15 to TRBJ2-2; 9 bases are shared with TRBD1. With 0 bases clipped from V and 9 bases from J, the junction kept 11 bases outside the gene matches. This CDR3 region has 17 residues. CDR1 LNHNV and CDR2 YYDKDF come from the germline V gene (reference sequence). The full variable domain, in which reference TRBV15 and TRBJ2-2 provide the parts outside the CDR3, is DAMVIQNPRYQVTQFGKPVTLSCSQTLNHNVMYWYQQKSSQAPKLLFHYYDKDFNNEADTPDNFQSRRPNTSFCFLDIRSPGLGDTAMYLCATSREKPGQGFRELFFGEGSRLTVL.

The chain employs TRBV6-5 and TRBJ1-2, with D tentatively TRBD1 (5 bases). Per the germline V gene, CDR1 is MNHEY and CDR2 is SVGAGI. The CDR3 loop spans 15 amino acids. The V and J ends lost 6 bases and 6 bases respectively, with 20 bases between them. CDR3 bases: TGTGCCAGCAGGGGGCGACAGTACGAATATCATGGCTACACCTTC. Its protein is CASRGRQYEYHGYTF.

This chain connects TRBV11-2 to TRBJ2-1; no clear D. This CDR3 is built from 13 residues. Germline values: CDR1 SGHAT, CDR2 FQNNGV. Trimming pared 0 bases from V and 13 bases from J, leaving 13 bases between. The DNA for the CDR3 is TGTGCCAGCAGCTTAGATATGGCAGGCCTTCAGTTCTTC. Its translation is CASSLDMAGLQFF.

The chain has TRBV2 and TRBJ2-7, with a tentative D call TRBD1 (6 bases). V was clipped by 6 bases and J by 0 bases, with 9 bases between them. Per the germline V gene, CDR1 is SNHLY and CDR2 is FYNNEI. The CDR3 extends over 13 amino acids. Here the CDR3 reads CASRRDTSYEQYF. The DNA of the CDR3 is TGTGCCAGCAGGAGGGACACCTCCTACGAGCAGTACTTC.

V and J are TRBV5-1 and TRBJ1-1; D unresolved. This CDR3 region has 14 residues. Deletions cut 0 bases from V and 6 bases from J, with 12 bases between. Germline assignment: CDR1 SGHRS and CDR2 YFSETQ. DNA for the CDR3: TGCGCCAGCAGCTTGGCCAGCCCGGGAGCTGAAGCTTTCTTT. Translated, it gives CASSLASPGAEAFF.

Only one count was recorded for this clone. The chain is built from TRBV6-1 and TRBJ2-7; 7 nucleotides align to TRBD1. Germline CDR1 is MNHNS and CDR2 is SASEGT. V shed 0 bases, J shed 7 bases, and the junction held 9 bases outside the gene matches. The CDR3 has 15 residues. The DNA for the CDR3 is TGTGCCAGCAGTGAAGCGACAGGGACCGGTCGAGAGCAGTACTTC. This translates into CASSEATGTGREQYF.

In nucleotides, the CDR3 is TGTGCCAGCAGTCTAACTCTCCAAGAGACCCAGTACTTC. This sequence encodes CASSLTLQETQYF. The rearrangement joins TRBV27 to TRBJ2-5; D unclear. Trimming removed 5 bases at V and 1 base at J, with 8 bases between. This CDR3 has 13 amino acids. Germline V CDR1 and CDR2: MNHEY, SMNVEV (reference sequence).

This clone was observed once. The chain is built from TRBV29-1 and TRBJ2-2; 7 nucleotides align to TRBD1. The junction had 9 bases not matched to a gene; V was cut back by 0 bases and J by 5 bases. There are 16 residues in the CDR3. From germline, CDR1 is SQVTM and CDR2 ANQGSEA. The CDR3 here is CSVEDLEGAGTGELFF. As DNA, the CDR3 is TGCAGCGTTGAAGATCTAGAGGGGGCCGGAACCGGGGAGCTGTTTTTT.

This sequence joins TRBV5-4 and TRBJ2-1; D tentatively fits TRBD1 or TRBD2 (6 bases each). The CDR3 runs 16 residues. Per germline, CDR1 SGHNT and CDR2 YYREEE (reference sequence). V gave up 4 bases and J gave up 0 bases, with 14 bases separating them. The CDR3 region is CASSGGRASSYNEQFF. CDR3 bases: TGTGCCAGCAGCGGGGGGCGGGCCAGCTCCTACAATGAGCAGTTCTTC.